A selection of T cell receptor beta chains follows, all from one sample in a study of early T cells in non-severe SARS-CoV-2 infection. TCRdb called the 5' RACE reads again in MiXCR, with one record for every CDR3 protein. Here the sample spans 55,000 to 70,000 distinct CDR3 sequences, more than 9% being singletons. Sequencing was done on a sample of whole blood. These receptors were obtained from an adult who was a healthcare worker with PCR-confirmed SARS-CoV-2 infection or an uninfected control (not recorded which). Both conserved end residues are part of each CDR3. Each record gives: clone size, D gene, J gene, V gene, CDR3 protein, CDR3 DNA. A D gene is named only where the DNA matches it firmly. Not all rows give a size; the values are once, few, many and, for expanded clones, a class.

many | TRBD1 | TRBJ1-6 | TRBV6-2/TRBV6-3 | CASSYLDRGSYNSPLHF | TGTGCCAGCAGTTACCTCGACAGGGGCTCTTATAATTCACCCCTCCACTTT
many | NA | TRBJ1-1 | TRBV12-3/TRBV12-4 | CASSPNLGGPLNTEAFF | TGCGCCAGCAGCCCCAACCTTGGGGGGCCCCTGAACACTGAAGCTTTCTTT
few | TRBD1 | TRBJ2-7 | TRBV3-1 | CASSHGTGAAKQYF | TGTGCCAGCAGCCACGGGACAGGGGCGGCGAAGCAGTACTTC
many | NA | TRBJ2-5 | TRBV9 | CASSVAGDLQETQYF | TGTGCCAGCAGCGTAGCGGGGGATCTCCAAGAGACCCAGTACTTC
many | NA | TRBJ2-3 | TRBV30 | CAWSSGNWKDTQYF | TGTGCCTGGAGTTCGGGGAACTGGAAGGATACGCAGTATTTT
many | NA | TRBJ2-5 | TRBV7-7 | CASSQDRGETQYF | TGTGCTAGCAGCCAGGACAGAGGAGAGACCCAGTACTTC
few | NA | TRBJ1-1 | TRBV7-9 | CASSFDSGVKAFF | TGTGCCAGCAGCTTTGACAGTGGGGTGAAGGCTTTCTTT
NA | NA | TRBJ2-1 | TRBV4-3 | CASSPSVTYNEQFF | TGCGCCAGCAGCCCGTCCGTTACCTACAATGAGCAGTTCTTC
NA | NA | TRBJ2-5 | TRBV30 | CAWSGGTPQETQYF | TGTGCCTGGAGTGGGGGGACCCCCCAAGAGACCCAGTACTTC
many | NA | TRBJ2-7 | TRBV6-5 | CASSYNGEQYF | TGTGCCAGCAGTTATAACGGGGAGCAGTACTTC
many | TRBD1 | TRBJ2-7 | TRBV6-6 | CASTPGTGDPTFYEQYF | TGTGCCAGCACCCCCGGGACAGGGGACCCAACCTTCTACGAGCAGTACTTC
NA | TRBD1 | TRBJ2-2 | TRBV5-1 | CASSMGQGLTGELFF | TGCGCCAGCAGCATGGGACAGGGTTTGACCGGGGAGCTGTTTTTT